A single sample gave rise to the 20 T cell receptor beta chains below, sequenced in a study of spatial heterogeneity in lung cancer. Described time point: blood at routine non-recurrence follow-up after resection. TCRdb reprocessed the 5' RACE reads with MiXCR, giving one entry per CDR3 protein. Among 100,000 to 120,000 distinct CDR3 sequences, 10% to 13% were seen once, and the ten largest hold 20% to 25%. This sample comprised PBMCs, obtained at follow-up. Every receptor here comes from a female donor with early-stage non-small cell lung cancer.

This clonotype was detected a few times. The rearrangement joins TRBV7-9 to TRBJ2-3; D may match TRBD1 or TRBD2 (5 bases each). Germline V lookup: CDR1 SEHNR, CDR2 FQNEAQ (reference sequence). V lost 5 bases, J lost 1 base, and 16 bases lay in between. The length of the CDR3 is 16 residues. CDR3 DNA: TGTGCCAGCAGCCCCACTAGGGGTCAGGGCACAGATACGCAGTATTTT. Its translation is CASSPTRGQGTDTQYF.

At least ten counts were recorded for this clonotype. This rearrangement joins TRBV29-1 to TRBJ1-3; perhaps TRBD1 as D (6 bases). The CDR3 has 13 residues. V lost 4 bases, J lost 3 bases, and 10 bases lay in between. Germline CDR1 SQVTM, CDR2 ANQGSEA. The CDR3 here is CSVGGGYGNTIYF. The CDR3 DNA is TGCAGCGTTGGAGGGGGGTATGGAAACACCATATATTTT.

The V call is TRBV20-1, the J call TRBJ2-1, with TRBD2 matching 8 bases. The CDR3 is 15 amino acids. CDR1 DFQATT and CDR2 SNEGSKA come from the germline V gene (reference sequence). Germline trimming cut 2 bases from V and 2 bases from J; bases unmatched to any gene: 5. In DNA form, the CDR3 reads TGCAGTGCTAGATTTAGCGGGGTTACCTACAATGAGCAGTTCTTC. This codes for CSARFSGVTYNEQFF.

V is TRBV6-1 and J is TRBJ1-6; TRBD1 aligns across 8 bases. This CDR3 is built from 14 residues. Per the germline V gene, CDR1 is MNHNS and CDR2 is SASEGT. V was clipped by 11 bases and J by 7 bases; unmatched bases: 10. The CDR3 is CAGRQGQENSPLHF. As DNA, the CDR3 is TGTGCCGGACGGCAGGGACAGGAGAATTCACCCCTCCACTTT.

This chain connects TRBV12-3 or TRBV12-4 to TRBJ2-5; D not certain. With 6 bases removed from V and 7 bases from J, the gap between germline ends came to 9 bases. The CDR3 loop spans 11 amino acids. CDR3 in DNA: TGTGCCAGCAGACAAAGCGCGACCCAGTACTTC. As protein: CASRQSATQYF.

V gene TRBV18 combines with J gene TRBJ1-1; TRBD1 might be the D (6 bases). V lost 2 bases to trimming and J lost 0 bases, with 10 bases between them. The CDR3 has 15 amino acids. CDR1 is KGHSH, CDR2 LQKENI, per germline. DNA for the CDR3: TGTGCCAGCTCACCAATGGACAGTGTGAACACTGAAGCTTTCTTT. Translated, it gives CASSPMDSVNTEAFF. Together with reference TRBV18 and TRBJ1-1, the CDR3 gives the full variable domain: NAGVMQNPRHLVRRRGQEARLRCSPMKGHSHVYWYRQLPEEGLKFMVYLQKENIIDESGMPKERFSAEFPKEGPSILRIQQVVRGDSAAYFCASSPMDSVNTEAFFGQGTRLTVV.

This clonotype was picked up many times. The rearrangement joins TRBV5-6 to TRBJ2-6; D is tentatively TRBD1 or TRBD2 (5 bases each). Germline V CDR1 and CDR2: SGHDT, YYEEEE. V was pared by 2 bases and J by 9 bases, with 18 bases between. The CDR3 runs to 16 residues. For the CDR3, the DNA is TGTGCCAGCAGCTTCTTGGGGACCGAAGCCCGCAACGTCCTGACTTTC. It translates to CASSFLGTEARNVLTF.

This clonotype was counted a few times. Germline and junction disagree at one end, which may indicate a read error. As DNA, the CDR3 is TGTGCCAGCGGCTTCCAGACAGGGACAGACAATCAGCCCCAGCATTTT. Translation: CASGFQTGTDNQPQHF. The chain has TRBV7-9 and TRBJ1-5; 7 bases fit TRBD1. Germline assignment: CDR1 SEHNR and CDR2 FQNEAQ (reference sequence). The CDR3 covers 16 residues.

In its sample, this clonotype was seen a few times. V and J are TRBV28 and TRBJ2-1; 8 bases map to TRBD1. This CDR3 has 16 amino acids. V shed 3 bases and J 3 bases; nucleotides not matched to a gene: 7. From germline, CDR1 is MDHEN and CDR2 SYDVKM. The CDR3 here is CASSFYSTGGYNEQFF. CDR3 nucleotides: TGTGCCAGCAGTTTCTACTCAACAGGGGGCTACAATGAGCAGTTCTTC. Based on the CDR3 plus reference TRBV28 and TRBJ2-1, the full variable domain is DVKVTQSSRYLVKRTGEKVFLECVQDMDHENMFWYRQDPGLGLRLIYFSYDVKMKEKGDIPEGYSVSREKKERFSLILESASTNQTSMYLCASSFYSTGGYNEQFFGPGTRLTVL.

The CDR3 sequence is CASSSTGPGNTIYF. The DNA for the CDR3 is TGTGCCAGCAGCTCCACCGGGCCTGGAAACACCATATATTTT. This chain links TRBV7-2 with TRBJ1-3; D is unclear. Between the trimmed V and J ends, which lost 4 bases and 2 bases, there was a span of 9 bases. Germline V gene data show CDR1 as SGHTA and CDR2 as FQGNSA. The CDR3 is 14 amino acids.

This clonotype was seen more than once but under ten times. This chain links TRBV7-8 with TRBJ2-7; 12 bases are shared with TRBD2. Germline values: CDR1 SGHVS, CDR2 FQNEAQ. The CDR3 spans 16 residues. The V gene end was trimmed by 1 base and the J gene end by 2 bases; junction bases not matched to a gene: 3. CDR3 coding DNA: TGTGCCAGCAGCTTAGTGACTAGCGGGGGTACCTACGAGCAGTACTTC. It yields the protein CASSLVTSGGTYEQYF.

The V and J genes are TRBV6-2 or TRBV6-3 and TRBJ1-5; D remains ambiguous. Germline V CDR1 and CDR2: MNHEY, SVGEGT. This CDR3 is 12 amino acids long. V shed 10 bases and J shed 4 bases, with 11 bases lying between them. The CDR3 sequence: CATSAGNQPQHF. The CDR3 DNA is TGTGCCACCTCCGCCGGGAATCAGCCCCAGCATTTT.

J is TRBJ2-6 and V is TRBV7-8; no reliable D call. The CDR3 runs to 15 residues. From germline, CDR1 is SGHVS and CDR2 FQNEAQ. V dropped 4 bases and J dropped 3 bases, with 10 bases sitting between them. CDR3 loop: CASSSWLGGANVLTF. In nucleotides, the CDR3 is TGTGCCAGCAGCTCATGGTTAGGTGGGGCCAACGTCCTGACTTTC.

The rearrangement uses TRBV5-1 and TRBJ2-7; 7 bases are shared with TRBD1. The trim removed 3 bases at V and 3 bases at J, leaving 6 bases unmatched. The V gene's germline CDR1 is SGHRS and CDR2 YFSETQ. The CDR3 runs to 14 residues. The chain's CDR3 is CASSSGQVGYEQYF. In DNA, the CDR3 is TGCGCCAGCAGCTCCGGACAGGTCGGCTACGAGCAGTACTTC.

This clonotype has just a few counts. The chain is built from TRBV29-1 and TRBJ2-2; TRBD1 agrees at 12 bases. V trimming: 7 bases; J trimming: 1 base; junction bases outside the gene matches: 10. There are 17 residues in the CDR3. CDR1 and CDR2 from the germline V gene are SQVTM and ANQGSEA. CDR3 region: CSAAGTGGPLNTGELFF. The CDR3 nucleotides read TGCAGCGCCGCCGGGACAGGGGGCCCCCTGAACACCGGGGAGCTGTTTTTT.

This clonotype was detected ten times or more. The genes are TRBV6-2 or TRBV6-3 and TRBJ2-1; TRBD1 agrees at 7 bases. In germline, CDR1 is MNHEY, CDR2 SVGEGT. The J segment lost 3 bases and the V segment lost 5 bases, leaving 4 bases of the junction unmatched. This CDR3 is 14 amino acids long. CDR3 sequence: CASSGTAHYNEQFF. The CDR3 DNA reads TGTGCCAGCAGTGGGACAGCCCACTACAATGAGCAGTTCTTC.

This clonotype came up many times. The chain combines TRBV6-6 with TRBJ2-3, with D perhaps TRBD1 (5 bases). The CDR3 spans 15 residues. Per the germline V gene, CDR1 is MNHNY and CDR2 is SVGAGI (reference sequence). V was clipped by 4 bases and J by 0 bases, with 11 bases between them. CDR3 sequence: CASSSQGSSTDTQYF. The CDR3 DNA is TGTGCCAGCAGTTCGCAGGGCTCTAGCACAGATACGCAGTATTTT.

This chain connects TRBV7-2 to TRBJ2-7; the D gene is possibly TRBD2 (5 bases). Germline CDR1 is SGHTA and CDR2 is FQGNSA. The V end was cut by 5 bases, the J end by 2 bases, with 16 bases between. The CDR3 runs to 15 residues. The CDR3 sequence is CASSRGGLKTYEQYF. The CDR3 DNA sequence: TGTGCCAGCAGCCGAGGAGGCCTTAAGACCTACGAGCAGTACTTC.

This rearrangement joins TRBV28 to TRBJ1-2, with 7 bases aligning to TRBD1. Per the germline V gene, CDR1 is MDHEN and CDR2 is SYDVKM. Trimming cost V 6 bases and J 8 bases; bases outside gene matches: 9. The CDR3 has 13 amino acids. The chain's CDR3 is CASRTGTASGYTF. The CDR3 nucleotides read TGTGCCAGCAGAACCGGGACAGCCTCGGGCTACACCTTC.

This chain uses TRBV24-1 with TRBJ2-2; D is perhaps TRBD1 (6 bases). With 1 base removed from V and 0 bases from J, the gap between germline ends came to 11 bases. Germline CDR1 and CDR2: KGHDR and SFDVKD. The CDR3 runs to 17 residues. The CDR3 region has the DNA TGTGCCACCAGTGATTTTAGTAGACAGGCGAACACCGGGGAGCTGTTTTTT. Its protein product is CATSDFSRQANTGELFF.